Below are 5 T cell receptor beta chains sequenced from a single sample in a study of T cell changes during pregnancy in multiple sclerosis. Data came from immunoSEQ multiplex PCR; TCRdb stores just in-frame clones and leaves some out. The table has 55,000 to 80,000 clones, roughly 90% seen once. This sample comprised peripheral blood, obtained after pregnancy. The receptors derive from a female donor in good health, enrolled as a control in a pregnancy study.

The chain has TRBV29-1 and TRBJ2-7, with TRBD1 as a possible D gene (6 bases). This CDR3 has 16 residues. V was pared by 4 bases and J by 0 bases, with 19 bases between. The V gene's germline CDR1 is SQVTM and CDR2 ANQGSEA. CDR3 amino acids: CSVVSLRDMSSYEQYF. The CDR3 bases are TGCAGCGTTGTCTCGCTTCGGGACATGAGCTCCTACGAGCAGTACTTC.

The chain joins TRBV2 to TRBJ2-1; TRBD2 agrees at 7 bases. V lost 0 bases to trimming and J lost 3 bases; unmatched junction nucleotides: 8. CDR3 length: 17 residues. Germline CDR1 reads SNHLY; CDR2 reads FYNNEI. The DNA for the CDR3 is TGTGCCAGCAGTGAAGCGGCGGGAGAGTCCATCTACAATGAGCAGTTCTTC. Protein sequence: CASSEAAGESIYNEQFF.

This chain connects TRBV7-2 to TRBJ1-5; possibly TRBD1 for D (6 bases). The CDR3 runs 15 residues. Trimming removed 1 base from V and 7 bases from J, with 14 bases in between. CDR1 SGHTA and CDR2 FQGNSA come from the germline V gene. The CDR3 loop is CASSLDVGGGQPQHF. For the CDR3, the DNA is TGTGCCAGCAGCTTAGATGTGGGAGGGGGACAGCCCCAGCATTTT.

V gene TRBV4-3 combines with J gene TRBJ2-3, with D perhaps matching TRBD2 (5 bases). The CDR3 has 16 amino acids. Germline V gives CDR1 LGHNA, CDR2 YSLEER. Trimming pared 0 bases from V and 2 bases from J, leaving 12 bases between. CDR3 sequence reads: CASSQDSDRLTDTQYF. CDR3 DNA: TGCGCCAGCAGCCAAGATAGCGACCGCCTCACAGATACGCAGTATTTT.

CDR3 sequence (DNA): TGTGCCAGCAGCCGAGGGCACAGGGGAGATCAGCCCCAGCATTTT. As protein: CASSRGHRGDQPQHF. The rearrangement joins TRBV11-2 to TRBJ1-5, with TRBD1 identical over 7 bases. V dropped 5 bases and J dropped 5; count of bases not matched to a gene: 9. CDR1 is SGHAT, CDR2 FQNNGV, per germline. The CDR3 is 15 residues long.